The present T cell receptor (beta chain) was sequenced within a study of blood T cell repertoires in COVID-19. The junction had 9 bases not matched to a gene; V was cut back by 9 bases and J by 10 bases. The CDR3 is 15 amino acids. In germline, CDR1 is LNHDA, CDR2 SQIVND (reference sequence). Assay: immunoSEQ multiplex PCR; the TCRdb copy retains only in-frame clones and omits some. This sample carries roughly 450,000 clones, 90% of them seen once, and the ten largest clones take about 0.6%. This TCR derives from a man younger than 35 who had recovered from COVID-19. The sample comprised PBMCs or T cells enriched from blood (not recorded which). The rearrangement uses TRBV19 and TRBJ2-1, with 16 bases fitting TRBD2. CDR3 coding DNA: TGTGCCAGCTCAACCGGGACTAGCGGGGGGGCCGAGCAGTTCTTC. This encodes CASSTGTSGGAEQFF. The full variable domain, rest sourced from reference TRBV19 and TRBJ2-1, is DGGITQSPKYLFRKEGQNVTLSCEQNLNHDAMYWYRQDPGQGLRLIYYSQIVNDFQKGDIAEGYSVSREKKESFPLTVTSAQKNPTAFYLCASSTGTSGGAEQFFGPGTRLTVL.